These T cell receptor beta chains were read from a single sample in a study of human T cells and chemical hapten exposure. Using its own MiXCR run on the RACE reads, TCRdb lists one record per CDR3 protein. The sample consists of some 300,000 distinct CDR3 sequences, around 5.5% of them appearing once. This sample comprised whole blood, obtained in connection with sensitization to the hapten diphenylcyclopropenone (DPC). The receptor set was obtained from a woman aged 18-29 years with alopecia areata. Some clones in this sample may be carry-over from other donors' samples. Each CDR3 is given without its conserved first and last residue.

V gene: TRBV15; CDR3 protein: ATSSPPAARGNTIY
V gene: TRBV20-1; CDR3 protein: SARDQQYLYT
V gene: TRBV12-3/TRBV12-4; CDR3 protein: ASSLRFLTGEVV
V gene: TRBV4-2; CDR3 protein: ASSDRTAHYGYT
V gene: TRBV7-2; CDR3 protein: ASSRTGKTDTQY
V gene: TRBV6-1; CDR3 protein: ASSLTGLYEQY
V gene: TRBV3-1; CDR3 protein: ASSHAGTGSTEAF
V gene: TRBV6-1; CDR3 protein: ASSDGDGSPLH
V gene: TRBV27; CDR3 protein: ASSLSGVGGYEQY
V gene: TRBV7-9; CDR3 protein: ASSLTVSTDTQY
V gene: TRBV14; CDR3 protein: ASSQDTRHQF
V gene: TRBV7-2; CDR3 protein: ASSFYDRGQPQH
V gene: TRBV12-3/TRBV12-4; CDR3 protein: ASSSSSRDTGELF
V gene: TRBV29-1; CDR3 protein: SVESGDYYEQY
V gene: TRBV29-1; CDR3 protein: SVGSQGRWTEAF
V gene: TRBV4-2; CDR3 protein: ASSQDRLAGVSSYEQY
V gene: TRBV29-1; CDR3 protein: SAPSGAGNEQF
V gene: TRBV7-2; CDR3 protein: ASSLINGDTEAF
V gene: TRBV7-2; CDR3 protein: ASSPLLGGKNSNTGELF
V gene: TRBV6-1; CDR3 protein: ASSAGDRGRTEAF
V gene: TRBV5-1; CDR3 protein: ASSLDPAANYGYT
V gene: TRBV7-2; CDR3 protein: ASSFYRGRTEAF
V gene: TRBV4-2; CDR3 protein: ASSQENYPETQY
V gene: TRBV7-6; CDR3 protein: ASSPAYNSPLH
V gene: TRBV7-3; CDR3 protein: ASSLLAGFAGELF
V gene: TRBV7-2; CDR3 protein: ASSLEVPTDTQY
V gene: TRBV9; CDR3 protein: ASSVDMSSGGEEQF
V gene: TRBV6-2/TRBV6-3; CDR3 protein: ASSSADRANGYT
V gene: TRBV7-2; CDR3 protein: ASSWVPGLPNTGELF
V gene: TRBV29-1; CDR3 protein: SVAGTSSGNTIY
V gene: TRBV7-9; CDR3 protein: ASSLAGGDYDEQY
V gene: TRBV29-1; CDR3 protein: SVEGGLYTGELF
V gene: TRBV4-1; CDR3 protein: ASSHSGGETQY
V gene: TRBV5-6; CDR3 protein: ASSSIHTTGYSAEQY
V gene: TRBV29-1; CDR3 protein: SVGGVYEQY